This TCR beta chain was obtained from a study of T cell repertoires in ileal Crohn's disease. About the research overall: All patients had surgery for stricturing (61%) or penetrating (around 40%) disease.

The assay was immunoSEQ multiplex PCR, and TCRdb's table has in-frame clones only and misses some. The data contain thousands of clones, 80% to 95% of them seen just once; the ten biggest clones take up 1.6%. The ends lost 5 bases at V and 4 bases at J; junction bases unmatched: 9. The CDR3 length is 18 residues. CDR1 LNHDA and CDR2 SQIVND come from the germline V gene (reference sequence). Sequences were obtained from ileal tissue. The clonotype was recovered from an adult with Crohn's disease. This sequence joins TRBV19 and TRBJ2-3; 16 bases align to TRBD2. This CDR3 is CASSDRGTSGRAPDTQYF. As DNA, the CDR3 is TGTGCCAGTAGTGACAGGGGGACTAGCGGGAGGGCCCCAGATACGCAGTATTTT.